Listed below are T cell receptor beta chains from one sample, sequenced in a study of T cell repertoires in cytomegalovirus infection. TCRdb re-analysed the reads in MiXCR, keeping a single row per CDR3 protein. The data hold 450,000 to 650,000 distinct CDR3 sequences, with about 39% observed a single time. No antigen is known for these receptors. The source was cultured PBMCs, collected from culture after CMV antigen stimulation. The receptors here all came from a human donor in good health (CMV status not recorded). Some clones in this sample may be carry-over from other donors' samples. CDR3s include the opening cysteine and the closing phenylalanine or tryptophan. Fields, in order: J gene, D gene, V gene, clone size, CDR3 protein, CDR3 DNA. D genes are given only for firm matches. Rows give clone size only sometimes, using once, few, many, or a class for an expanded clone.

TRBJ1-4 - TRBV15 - CATSRDGATNEKLFF TGTGCCACCAGCAGAGACGGGGCAACTAATGAAAAACTGTTTTTT
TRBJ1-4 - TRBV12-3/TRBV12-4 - CASRNEWDLNEKLFF TGTGCCAGCAGAAACGAGTGGGATCTTAATGAAAAACTGTTTTTT
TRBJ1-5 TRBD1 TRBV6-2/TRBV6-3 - CASSYSRGTGVNQPQHF TGTGCCAGCAGTTACTCCCGGGGGACAGGTGTCAATCAGCCCCAGCATTTT
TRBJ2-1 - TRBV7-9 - CASSAPWDFEQFF TGTGCCAGCAGCGCACCTTGGGACTTTGAGCAGTTCTTC
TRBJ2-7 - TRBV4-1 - CASSQDLGISYEQYF TGCGCCAGCAGCCAAGACTTGGGGATCTCCTACGAGCAGTACTTC
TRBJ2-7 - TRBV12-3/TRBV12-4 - CASRITGGGAVYEQYF TGTGCCAGCAGAATAACTGGTGGAGGAGCGGTTTACGAGCAGTACTTC
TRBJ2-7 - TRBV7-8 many CASSGRTAYEQYF TGTGCCAGCAGCGGAAGGACAGCCTACGAGCAGTACTTC
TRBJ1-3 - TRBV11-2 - CASSLVGGSGNTIYF TGTGCCAGCAGCTTAGTCGGGGGCTCTGGAAACACCATATATTTT
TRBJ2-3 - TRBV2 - CASSRDAPSTDTQYF TGTGCCAGCAGTCGGGACGCACCTAGCACAGATACGCAGTATTTT
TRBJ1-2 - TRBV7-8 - CASSSGKGPNYGYTF TGTGCCAGCAGCTCCGGGAAGGGTCCAAACTATGGCTACACCTTC
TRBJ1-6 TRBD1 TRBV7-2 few CASSQTGVRNSPLHF TGTGCCAGCAGCCAAACAGGGGTGAGGAATTCACCCCTCCACTTT
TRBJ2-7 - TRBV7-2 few CASSLGMASDGYEQYF TGTGCCAGCAGCTTAGGTATGGCCTCAGATGGCTACGAGCAGTACTTC
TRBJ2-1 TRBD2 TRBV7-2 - CASSLLGLAGYNEQFF TGTGCCAGCAGCTTATTGGGGTTAGCGGGATACAATGAGCAGTTCTTC
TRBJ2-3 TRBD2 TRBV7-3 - CASSSPSGGAGDTQYF TGTGCCAGCAGCTCGCCTAGCGGGGGGGCCGGAGATACGCAGTATTTT
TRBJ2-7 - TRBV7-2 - CASSTSGYEQYF TGTGCCAGCAGCACGAGCGGGTACGAGCAGTACTTC
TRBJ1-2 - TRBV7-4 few CASSFDSPWGGYTF TGTGCCAGCAGCTTCGATTCACCATGGGGTGGCTACACCTTC
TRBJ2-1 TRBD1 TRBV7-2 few CASSPMGQSDPGQFF TGTGCCAGCAGCCCGATGGGACAGTCGGACCCAGGGCAGTTCTTC
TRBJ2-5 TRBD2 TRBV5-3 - CASSLGGGGFETQYF TGTGCCAGCAGCTTGGGTGGCGGGGGGTTTGAGACCCAGTACTTC
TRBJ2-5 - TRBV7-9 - CASSLGRDASWQQTQYF TGTGCCAGCAGCTTAGGTCGGGACGCGTCCTGGCAACAGACCCAGTACTTC
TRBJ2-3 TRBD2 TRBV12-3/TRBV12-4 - CASSRLALQDTQYF TGTGCCAGCAGCCGACTAGCCTTACAAGATACGCAGTATTTT